Each of the 15 T cell receptor beta chains below was sequenced from the same sample in a study of beta chain features in type 1 diabetes. Of the isolated RNA, all was reverse transcribed, and so the sequenced material was expressed TCRB transcripts. Produced via immunoSEQ multiplex PCR; TCRdb's table is partial and in-frame only. Of 600,000 to 650,000 clones listed, around 15% are singletons. The sample taken for sequencing was naive CD4+ T cells from blood. The receptors were gathered from a young man in good health.

This CDR3 reads CASSWGRSGYQETQYF. The CDR3 DNA follows: TGTGCCAGCAGCTGGGGGCGCAGTGGCTACCAAGAGACCCAGTACTTC. The rearrangement joins TRBV7-3 to TRBJ2-5, with a possible D match to TRBD1 (6 bases). Trimming took 4 bases from V and 0 from J, leaving 15 bases between them. The CDR3 consists of 16 residues. Germline CDR1 reads SGHTA; CDR2 reads FQGTGA. The full variable domain, with the rest looked up from reference TRBV7-3 and TRBJ2-5, is GAGVSQTPSNKVTEKGKYVELRCDPISGHTALYWYRQSLGQGPEFLIYFQGTGAADDSGLPNDRFFAVRPEGSVSTLKIQRTERGDSAVYLCASSWGRSGYQETQYFGPGTRLLVL.

The rearrangement uses TRBV11-2 and TRBJ2-1; TRBD2 matches at 7 bases. V gave up 6 bases and J gave up 7 bases; unmatched junction bases: 12. This CDR3 has 15 residues. CDR1 SGHAT and CDR2 FQNNGV come from the germline V gene. This CDR3 reads CASRPLAGGSNEQFF. In nucleotides, the CDR3 is TGTGCCAGCAGACCTTTAGCGGGTGGAAGTAATGAGCAGTTCTTC.

This clone was observed a handful of times. This sequence joins TRBV28 and TRBJ2-1, with D unresolved. V was cut by 2 bases and J by 10 bases, with 18 bases left in between. Germline CDR1 is MDHEN and CDR2 is SYDVKM. The CDR3 loop spans 15 amino acids. The CDR3 protein is CASSLRFPFNPEQFF. CDR3 nucleotides: TGTGCCAGCAGTTTACGGTTCCCCTTTAACCCCGAGCAGTTCTTC.

In this sample, this clone turned up a few times. The chain uses TRBV5-1 and TRBJ2-7; the match to TRBD2 covers 8 bases. CDR1 is SGHRS, CDR2 YFSETQ, per germline. J gave up 3 bases and V 4 bases, and 3 bases lay outside the gene matches. The CDR3 contains 13 residues. The CDR3 is CASSGSGSYEQYF. The CDR3 nucleotides are TGCGCCAGCAGCGGCAGCGGGAGCTACGAGCAGTACTTC.

The CDR3 here is CASARLAARYEQYF. The CDR3 DNA sequence: TGTGCCAGCGCCCGACTAGCCGCCCGCTACGAGCAGTACTTC. The chain has TRBV14 and TRBJ2-7; 7 bases are a match to TRBD2. In germline, CDR1 is SGHDN, CDR2 FVKESK. V lost 8 bases, J lost 3 bases, and 10 bases stayed unmatched. CDR3 length: 14 amino acids.

This rearrangement joins TRBV7-8 to TRBJ2-5; D may be TRBD1 (5 bases). V was cut by 1 base and J by 4 bases, with 16 bases left in between. This CDR3 contains 16 residues. Germline lookup yields CDR1 SGHVS and CDR2 FQNEAQ. CDR3 loop: CASSLVPWTSTETQYF. The CDR3 DNA reads as TGTGCCAGCAGCTTAGTCCCCTGGACAAGTACAGAGACCCAGTACTTC.

About this clone itself: This may arise from a read error, as a much more abundant clone is one base away. V is TRBV11-2 and J is TRBJ2-3; D is unclear. This CDR3 contains 13 residues. V lost 1 base to trimming and J lost 0 bases, with 2 bases between them. CDR1 is SGHAT and CDR2 is FQNNGV in the germline V gene. CDR3 sequence (DNA): TGTGCCAGCAGCTTAGCTAGCACAGATACGCAGTATTTT. Encoded protein: CASSLASTDTQYF.

This clone showed up just a few times. The gene calls are TRBV30 and TRBJ1-2; D gene unclear. This CDR3 is built from 11 residues. V was clipped by 0 bases and J by 5 bases, with 4 bases between them. Germline V gene sequence: CDR1 GTSNPN, CDR2 SVGIG (reference sequence). The DNA for the CDR3 is TGTGCCTGGAGTGTTGGGTATGGCTACACCTTC. Its translation: CAWSVGYGYTF.

This rearrangement joins TRBV7-3 to TRBJ1-1; perhaps TRBD1 as D (5 bases). In germline, CDR1 is SGHTA, CDR2 FQGTGA. This CDR3 has 14 residues. Trimming removed 4 bases at V and 8 bases at J, with 17 bases between. The CDR3 DNA follows: TGTGCCAGCAGCTCACGCCGGGACGGCGGAGAAGCTTTCTTT. Residues: CASSSRRDGGEAFF.

This clone was observed a handful of times. This rearrangement joins TRBV6-5 to TRBJ2-1; unclear D gene. The CDR3 spans 13 residues. V gave up 0 bases and J gave up 6 bases, with 6 bases separating them. Germline CDR1 is MNHEY and CDR2 is SVGAGI. For the CDR3, the DNA is TGTGCCAGCAGTTACTCCCAGACCAATGAGCAGTTCTTC. Translation: CASSYSQTNEQFF.

V is TRBV9 and J is TRBJ2-3; the match to TRBD2 covers 7 bases. Unmatched junction bases numbered 1, after V lost 0 bases and J lost 3 bases. This CDR3 spans 14 amino acids. The V gene's germline CDR1 is SGDLS and CDR2 YYNGEE. The CDR3 region is CASSVVSGTDTQYF. The CDR3 region has the DNA TGTGCCAGCAGCGTAGTTAGCGGGACAGATACGCAGTATTTT.

This clone was counted between two and nine times. The rearrangement joins TRBV4-1 to TRBJ2-3; 10 bases are shared with TRBD2. Germline assignment: CDR1 MGHRA and CDR2 YSYEKL. The CDR3 is 16 amino acids. V lost 6 bases, J lost 2 bases, and 8 bases stayed unmatched. This CDR3 reads CASRHTSGTSTDTQYF. DNA of the CDR3: TGCGCCAGCAGGCATACTAGCGGGACCTCCACAGATACGCAGTATTTT.

This clone was detected only a few times. The chain combines TRBV9 with TRBJ2-7, with TRBD1 identical over 7 bases. Trimming at V came to 3 bases and at J to 5 bases, leaving 8 bases not matched to a gene. Germline V gene lookup returns CDR1 SGDLS and CDR2 YYNGEE. The CDR3 extends over 14 amino acids. The CDR3 sequence is CASSAMTGNDEQYF. The DNA for the CDR3 is TGTGCCAGCAGCGCCATGACAGGGAACGACGAGCAGTACTTC.

The chain is built from TRBV4-2 and TRBJ1-3, with D perhaps TRBD1 (6 bases). CDR3 size: 16 residues. CDR1 is LGHNA and CDR2 is YNFKEQ in the germline V gene. Trimming stripped 0 bases from V and 2 bases from J, with 11 bases between. CDR3 region: CASSQDTGRTGNTIYF. As DNA, the CDR3 is TGTGCCAGCAGCCAAGATACAGGGAGAACTGGAAACACCATATATTTT.

CDR3: CASSSFRNSPLHF. Written as DNA, the CDR3 is TGTGCCAGCAGCTCATTCCGTAATTCACCCCTCCACTTT. The chain is built from TRBV10-3 and TRBJ1-6, with D unresolved. The CDR3 is 13 amino acids. The germline CDR1 and CDR2 sequences are ENHRY and SYGVKD. Trimming pared 10 bases from V and 6 bases from J, leaving 13 bases between.